One sample yielded the 7 T cell receptor beta chains listed below, sequenced in a study of cytomegalovirus exposure and HLA in healthy donors. The PCR contained 60 Vbeta and 13 Jbeta primers. The protocol was immunoSEQ multiplex PCR, while the TCRdb copy is restricted to in-frame clones and leaves out a portion. The sample includes 110,000 to 150,000 clones, approximately 80% of them seen just once. Sequencing was carried out using PBMCs. The source is a woman in her thirties or forties in good health and CMV-seropositive.

V and J are TRBV5-5 and TRBJ2-7; 7 nucleotides align to TRBD2. The ends lost 4 bases at V and 3 bases at J; junction bases unmatched: 7. Germline-derived CDR1 and CDR2 are SGHKS and YYEKEE (reference sequence). The CDR3 is made up of 14 amino acids. The CDR3 nucleotides read TGTGCCAGCAGCCTGAGGGGACTACTCTACGAGCAGTACTTC. Translated, it gives CASSLRGLLYEQYF.

This clone was picked up a small number of times. The chain employs TRBV6-5 and TRBJ1-2; D is perhaps TRBD1 (5 bases). Between the trimmed V and J ends, which lost 8 bases and 7 bases, there was a span of 23 bases. Per germline, CDR1 MNHEY and CDR2 SVGAGI. This CDR3 has 15 residues. CDR3 coding DNA: TGTGCCAGCGACGCCCTAGGAGGGGATCCACTTGGCTACACCTTC. As protein: CASDALGGDPLGYTF.

The chain combines TRBV9 with TRBJ2-3; 12 nucleotides line up with TRBD2. The CDR3 spans 16 residues. CDR1 SGDLS and CDR2 YYNGEE come from the germline V gene. Unmatched junction bases numbered 7, after V lost 3 bases and J lost 5 bases. CDR3 DNA: TGTGCCAGCAGCGGAGGGTCGGGACTAGCGGGAGATACGCAGTATTTT. Translated: CASSGGSGLAGDTQYF.

This clone showed up just once. V is TRBV5-1 and J is TRBJ1-2; 9 bases are a match to TRBD1. The CDR3 sequence is 14 residues long. Germline V gene data show CDR1 as SGHRS and CDR2 as YFSETQ. After removal of 0 bases from V and 6 bases from J, the junction contained 3 bases not matched to a gene. The CDR3 bases are TGCGCCAGCAGCTTGGGGGACAGGGTTCATGGCTACACCTTC. This translates into CASSLGDRVHGYTF.

This chain links TRBV6-1 with TRBJ2-7, with TRBD1 as a possible D gene (6 bases). This CDR3 spans 14 amino acids. The germline V gene has CDR1 MNHNS and CDR2 SASEGT. Trimming pared 8 bases from V and 1 base from J, leaving 15 bases between. CDR3 in amino acids: CASFGDRRSYEQYF. The CDR3 coding sequence is TGTGCCAGCTTCGGAGACAGGAGATCCTACGAGCAGTACTTC.

The rearrangement uses TRBV9 and TRBJ2-2, with a possible D match to TRBD2 (6 bases). From germline, CDR1 is SGDLS and CDR2 YYNGEE. The CDR3 has 14 amino acids. The ends were cut back, 0 bases at V and 5 bases at J, with 8 bases in the middle. The CDR3 loop is CASSVAEGTGELFF. DNA for the CDR3: TGTGCCAGCAGCGTAGCGGAGGGTACCGGGGAGCTGTTTTTT.

This clone was counted a single time. The chain joins TRBV7-9 to TRBJ2-1; TRBD2 matches 12 bases. The CDR3 spans 17 residues. V trimming: 5 bases; J trimming: 3 bases; junction bases outside the gene matches: 8. In germline, CDR1 is SEHNR, CDR2 FQNEAQ (reference sequence). The DNA of the CDR3 is TGTGCCAGCAGCCTACGGACTAGCGGGAAATACTACAATGAGCAGTTCTTC. Translation: CASSLRTSGKYYNEQFF.